This entry concerns a single TCR beta chain. The data originate from a study of T cells in tuberculosis. About the study: This South African cohort compared adolescents with or without latent tuberculosis against adults with active tuberculosis.

Trimming removed 7 bases from V and 3 bases from J; junction bases left unmatched: 6. Per germline, CDR1 SQVTM and CDR2 ANQGSEA. This CDR3 has 13 residues. Sequenced by immunoSEQ multiplex PCR; TCRdb stores in-frame clones only, minus some. This table holds tens of thousands of clones, more than 80% found once. The clonotype was recovered from a donor between 10 and 29 years old with latent tuberculosis or without tuberculosis infection. The chain carries TRBV29-1 and TRBJ2-1; 7 bases align to TRBD1. Source material: PBMCs. CDR3 sequence reads: CSGRDSYYNEQFF. The CDR3 DNA is TGCAGCGGCCGGGACAGTTACTACAATGAGCAGTTCTTC.